This paragraph covers one T cell receptor (beta chain) sequence. Up to 2 weeks before entering the study, exposed participants had met a COVID-19 case. The CDR3 runs 13 residues. CDR1 and CDR2 (germline): KGHDR, SFDVKD. V was cut by 4 bases and J by 2 bases, with 7 bases left in between. The data originate from a study of blood T cell repertoires in COVID-19. In the study's own analysis: The assay estimated nucleated cells by amplifying reference gene primers. TCRdb's copy holds only in-frame clones and misses some; the assay was immunoSEQ multiplex PCR. Clone size and the V and J calls come from that table; the DNA yielded D and trimming. The data show 250,000 to 300,000 clones, roughly 85% seen once.

V and J are TRBV24-1 and TRBJ2-5; D is perhaps TRBD2 (5 bases). The material sequenced was PBMCs or T cells enriched from blood (not recorded which). The receptor's source is a woman in her forties or fifties who had been exposed to COVID-19. CDR3 sequence (DNA): TGTGCCACCAGTGAAGGAGGTCAAGAGACCCAGTACTTC. Translation gives CATSEGGQETQYF.